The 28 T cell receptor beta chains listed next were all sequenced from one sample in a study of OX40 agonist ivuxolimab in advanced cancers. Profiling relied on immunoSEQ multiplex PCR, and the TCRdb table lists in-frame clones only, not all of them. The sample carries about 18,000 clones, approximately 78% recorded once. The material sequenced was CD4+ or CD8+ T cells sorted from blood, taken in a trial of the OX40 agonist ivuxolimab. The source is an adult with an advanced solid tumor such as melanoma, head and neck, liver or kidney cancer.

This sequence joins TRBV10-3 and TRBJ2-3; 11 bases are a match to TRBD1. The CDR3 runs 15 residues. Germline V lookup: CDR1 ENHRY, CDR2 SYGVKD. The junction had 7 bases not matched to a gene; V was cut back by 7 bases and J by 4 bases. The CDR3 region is CAITEGGQGADTQYF. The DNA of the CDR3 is TGTGCCATCACAGAGGGGGGACAGGGGGCAGATACGCAGTATTTT.

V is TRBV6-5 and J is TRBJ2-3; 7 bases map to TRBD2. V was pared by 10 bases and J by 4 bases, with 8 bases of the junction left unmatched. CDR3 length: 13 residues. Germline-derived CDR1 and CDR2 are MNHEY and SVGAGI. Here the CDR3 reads CAISKRGPDTQYF. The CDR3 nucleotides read TGTGCCATCTCTAAGCGGGGCCCAGATACGCAGTATTTT.

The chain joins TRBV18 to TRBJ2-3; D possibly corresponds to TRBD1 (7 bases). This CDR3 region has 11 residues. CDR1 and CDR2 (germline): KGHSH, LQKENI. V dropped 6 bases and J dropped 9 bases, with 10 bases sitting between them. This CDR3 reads CASSPGGTQYF. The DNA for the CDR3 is TGTGCCAGCTCCCCAGGGGGGACGCAGTATTTT.

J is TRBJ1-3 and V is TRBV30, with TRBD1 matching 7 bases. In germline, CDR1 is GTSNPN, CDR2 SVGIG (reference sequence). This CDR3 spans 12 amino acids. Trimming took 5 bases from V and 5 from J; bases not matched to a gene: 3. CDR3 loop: CAWLTGRNTIYF. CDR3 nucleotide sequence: TGTGCCTGGCTGACAGGGCGAAACACCATATATTTT.

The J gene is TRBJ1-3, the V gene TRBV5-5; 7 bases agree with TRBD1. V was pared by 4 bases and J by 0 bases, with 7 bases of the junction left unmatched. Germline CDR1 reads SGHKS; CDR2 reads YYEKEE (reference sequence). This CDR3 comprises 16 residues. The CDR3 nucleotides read TGTGCCAGCAGCCCGTTGGGACAGCTCTCTGGAAACACCATATATTTT. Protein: CASSPLGQLSGNTIYF.

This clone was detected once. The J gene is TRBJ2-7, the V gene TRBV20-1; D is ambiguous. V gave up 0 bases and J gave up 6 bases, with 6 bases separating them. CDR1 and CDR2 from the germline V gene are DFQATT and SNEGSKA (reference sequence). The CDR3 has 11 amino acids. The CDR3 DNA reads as TGCAGTGCTAGAGATCCCCCCGAGCAGTACTTC. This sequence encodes CSARDPPEQYF.

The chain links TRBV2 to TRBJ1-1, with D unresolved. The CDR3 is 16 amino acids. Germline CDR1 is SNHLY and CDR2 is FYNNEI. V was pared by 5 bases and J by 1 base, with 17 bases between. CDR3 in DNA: TGTGCCAGCAGTTCCAATCCGGACCTAGAGAACACTGAAGCTTTCTTT. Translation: CASSSNPDLENTEAFF.

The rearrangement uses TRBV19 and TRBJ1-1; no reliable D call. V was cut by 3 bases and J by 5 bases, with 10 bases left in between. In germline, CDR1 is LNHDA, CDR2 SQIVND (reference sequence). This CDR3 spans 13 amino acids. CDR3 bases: TGTGCCAGTAGTATTGGCCATCAGACTGAAGCTTTCTTT. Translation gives CASSIGHQTEAFF.

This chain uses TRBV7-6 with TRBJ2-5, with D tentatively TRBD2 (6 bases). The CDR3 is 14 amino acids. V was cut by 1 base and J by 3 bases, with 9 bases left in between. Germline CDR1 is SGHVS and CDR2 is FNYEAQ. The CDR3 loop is CASSLVGGKETQYF. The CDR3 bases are TGTGCCAGCAGCTTAGTTGGAGGGAAAGAGACCCAGTACTTC.

CDR3 residues: CASMGTSGGYNEQFF. DNA of the CDR3: TGTGCCAGTATGGGGACTAGCGGGGGATACAATGAGCAGTTCTTC. The chain couples TRBV19 to TRBJ2-1, with 14 bases fitting TRBD2. Germline CDR1 and CDR2: LNHDA and SQIVND (reference sequence). Unmatched junction bases numbered 3, after V lost 7 bases and J lost 4 bases. The CDR3 covers 15 residues.

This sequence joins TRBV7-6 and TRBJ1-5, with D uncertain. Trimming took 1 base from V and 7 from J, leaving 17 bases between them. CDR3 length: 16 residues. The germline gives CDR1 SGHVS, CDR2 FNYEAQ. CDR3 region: CASSLVPGRGEQPQHF. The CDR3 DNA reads TGTGCCAGCAGCTTAGTTCCAGGTAGAGGAGAGCAGCCCCAGCATTTT.

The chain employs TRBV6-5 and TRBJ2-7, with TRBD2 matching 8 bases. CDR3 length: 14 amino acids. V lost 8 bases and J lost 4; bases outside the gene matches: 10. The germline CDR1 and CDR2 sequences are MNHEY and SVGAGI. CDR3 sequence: CASWTVAGIYEQYF. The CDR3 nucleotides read TGTGCCAGCTGGACCGTAGCGGGAATATACGAGCAGTACTTC.

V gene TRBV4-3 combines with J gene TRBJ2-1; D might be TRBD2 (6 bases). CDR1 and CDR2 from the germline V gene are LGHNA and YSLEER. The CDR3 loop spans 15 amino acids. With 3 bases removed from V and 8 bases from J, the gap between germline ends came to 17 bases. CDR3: CASSHGGAQTDEQFF. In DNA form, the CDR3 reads TGCGCCAGCAGCCACGGAGGGGCTCAAACCGATGAGCAGTTCTTC.

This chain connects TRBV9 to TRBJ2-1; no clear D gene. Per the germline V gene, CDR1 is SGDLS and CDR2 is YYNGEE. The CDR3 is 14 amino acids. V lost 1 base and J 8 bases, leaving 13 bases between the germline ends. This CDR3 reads CASSVPGNLDEQFF. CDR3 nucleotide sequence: TGTGCCAGCAGCGTACCGGGTAACCTGGATGAGCAGTTCTTC.

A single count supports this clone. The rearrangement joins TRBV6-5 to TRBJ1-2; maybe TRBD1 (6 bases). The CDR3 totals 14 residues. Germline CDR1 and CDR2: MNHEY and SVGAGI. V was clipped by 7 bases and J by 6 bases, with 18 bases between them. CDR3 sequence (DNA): TGTGCCAGCACCCAGGGGCTGAGGGGACATGGCTACACCTTC. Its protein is CASTQGLRGHGYTF.

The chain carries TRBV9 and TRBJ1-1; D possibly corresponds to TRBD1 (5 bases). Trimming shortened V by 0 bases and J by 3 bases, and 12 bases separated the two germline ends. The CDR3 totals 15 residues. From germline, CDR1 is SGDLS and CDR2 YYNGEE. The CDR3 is CASSVGGARDTEAFF. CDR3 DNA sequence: TGTGCCAGCAGCGTAGGAGGGGCGCGGGACACTGAAGCTTTCTTT.

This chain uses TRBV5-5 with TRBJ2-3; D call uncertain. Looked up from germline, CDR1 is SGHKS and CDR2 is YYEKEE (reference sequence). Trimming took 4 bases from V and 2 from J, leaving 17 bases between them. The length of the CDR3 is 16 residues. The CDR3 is CASSQPGRSPTDTQYF. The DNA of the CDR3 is TGTGCCAGCAGCCAACCGGGCCGCAGCCCCACAGATACGCAGTATTTT.

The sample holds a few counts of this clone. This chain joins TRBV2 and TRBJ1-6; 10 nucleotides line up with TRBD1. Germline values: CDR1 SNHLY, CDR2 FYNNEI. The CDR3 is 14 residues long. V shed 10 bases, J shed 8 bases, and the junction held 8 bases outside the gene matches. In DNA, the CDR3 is TGTGCCACCAGGACAGGGGGAAGGGATTCACCCCTCCACTTT. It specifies CATRTGGRDSPLHF.

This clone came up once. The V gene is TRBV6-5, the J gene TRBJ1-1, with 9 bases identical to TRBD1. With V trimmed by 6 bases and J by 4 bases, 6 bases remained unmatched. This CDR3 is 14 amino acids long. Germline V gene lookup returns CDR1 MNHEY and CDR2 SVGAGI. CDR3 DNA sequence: TGTGCCAGCAGCCTTAACAGGGGGCGCACTGAAGCTTTCTTT. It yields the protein CASSLNRGRTEAFF.

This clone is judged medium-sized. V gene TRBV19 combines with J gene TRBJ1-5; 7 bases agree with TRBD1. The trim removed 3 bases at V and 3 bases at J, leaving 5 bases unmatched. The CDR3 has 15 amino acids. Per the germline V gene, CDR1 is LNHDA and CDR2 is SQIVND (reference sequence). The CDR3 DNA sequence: TGTGCCAGTAGTATTACAGGGGAGACCAATCAGCCCCAGCATTTT. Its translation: CASSITGETNQPQHF.

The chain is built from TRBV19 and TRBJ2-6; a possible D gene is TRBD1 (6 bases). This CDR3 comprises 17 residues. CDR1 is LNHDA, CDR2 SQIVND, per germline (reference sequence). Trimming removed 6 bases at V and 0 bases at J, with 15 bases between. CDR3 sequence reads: CASSPLDSPSGANVLTF. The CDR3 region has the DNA TGTGCCAGTAGCCCACTGGACAGCCCCTCTGGGGCCAACGTCCTGACTTTC.

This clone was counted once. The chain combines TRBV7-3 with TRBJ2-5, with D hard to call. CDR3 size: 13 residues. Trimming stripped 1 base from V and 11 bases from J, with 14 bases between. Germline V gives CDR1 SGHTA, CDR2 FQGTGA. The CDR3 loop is CASSLKWGTEQYF. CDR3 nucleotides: TGTGCCAGCAGCTTAAAGTGGGGTACGGAGCAGTACTTC.

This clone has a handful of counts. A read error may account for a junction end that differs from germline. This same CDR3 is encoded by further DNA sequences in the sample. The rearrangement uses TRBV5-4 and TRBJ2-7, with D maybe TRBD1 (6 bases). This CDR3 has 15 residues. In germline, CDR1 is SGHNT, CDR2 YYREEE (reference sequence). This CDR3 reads CASSQEAGDRYEQYF. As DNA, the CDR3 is TGCGCCAGCAGCCAAGAAGCAGGGGACCGTTACGAGCAGTACTTC.

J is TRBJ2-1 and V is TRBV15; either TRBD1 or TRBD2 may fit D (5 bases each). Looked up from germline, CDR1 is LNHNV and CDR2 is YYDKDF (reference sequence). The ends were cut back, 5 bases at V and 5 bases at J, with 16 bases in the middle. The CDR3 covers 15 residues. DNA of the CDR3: TGTGCCACCAGCGCCGGGACCCGGCCTAACAATGAGCAGTTCTTC. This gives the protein CATSAGTRPNNEQFF.

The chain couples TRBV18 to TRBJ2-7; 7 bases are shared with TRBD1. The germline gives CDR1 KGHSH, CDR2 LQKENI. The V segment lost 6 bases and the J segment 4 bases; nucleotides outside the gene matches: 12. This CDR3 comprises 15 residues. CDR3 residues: CASSQPEQGQYEQYF. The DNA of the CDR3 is TGTGCCAGCTCTCAACCGGAACAGGGGCAGTACGAGCAGTACTTC.

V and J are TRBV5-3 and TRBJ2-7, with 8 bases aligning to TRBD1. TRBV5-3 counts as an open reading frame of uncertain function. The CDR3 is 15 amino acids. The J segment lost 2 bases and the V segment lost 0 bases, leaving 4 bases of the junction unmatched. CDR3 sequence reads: CARSLGDRFPYEQYF. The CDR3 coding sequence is TGTGCCAGAAGCTTGGGGGACAGGTTCCCCTACGAGCAGTACTTC.

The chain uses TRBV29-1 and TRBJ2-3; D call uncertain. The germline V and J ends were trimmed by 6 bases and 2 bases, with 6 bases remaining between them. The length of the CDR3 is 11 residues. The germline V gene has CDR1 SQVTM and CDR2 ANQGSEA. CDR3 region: CSVLYTDTQYF. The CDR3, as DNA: TGCAGCGTCCTTTACACAGATACGCAGTATTTT.

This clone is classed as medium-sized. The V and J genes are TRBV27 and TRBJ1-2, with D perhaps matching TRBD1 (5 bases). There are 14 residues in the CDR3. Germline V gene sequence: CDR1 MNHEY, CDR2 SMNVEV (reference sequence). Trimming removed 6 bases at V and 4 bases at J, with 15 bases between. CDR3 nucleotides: TGTGCCAGCAGCTCCAACCTCGGGGGCTATGGCTACACCTTC. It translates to CASSSNLGGYGYTF.